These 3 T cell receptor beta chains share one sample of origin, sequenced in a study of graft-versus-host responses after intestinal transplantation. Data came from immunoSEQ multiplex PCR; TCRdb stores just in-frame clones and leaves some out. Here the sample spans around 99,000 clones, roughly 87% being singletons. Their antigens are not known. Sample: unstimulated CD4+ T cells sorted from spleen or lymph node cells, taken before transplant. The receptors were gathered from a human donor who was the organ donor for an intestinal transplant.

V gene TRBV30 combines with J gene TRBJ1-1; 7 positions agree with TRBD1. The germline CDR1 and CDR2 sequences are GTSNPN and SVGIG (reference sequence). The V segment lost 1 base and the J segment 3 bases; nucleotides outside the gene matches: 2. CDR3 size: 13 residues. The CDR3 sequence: CAWSDQGDTEAFF. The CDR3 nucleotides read TGTGCCTGGAGTGATCAGGGGGACACTGAAGCTTTCTTT.

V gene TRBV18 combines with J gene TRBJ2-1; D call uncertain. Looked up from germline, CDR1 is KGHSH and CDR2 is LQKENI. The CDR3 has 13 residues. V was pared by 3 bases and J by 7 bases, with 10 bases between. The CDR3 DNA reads TGTGCCAGCTCACCCAATACGAGGAATGAGCAGTTCTTC. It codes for CASSPNTRNEQFF.

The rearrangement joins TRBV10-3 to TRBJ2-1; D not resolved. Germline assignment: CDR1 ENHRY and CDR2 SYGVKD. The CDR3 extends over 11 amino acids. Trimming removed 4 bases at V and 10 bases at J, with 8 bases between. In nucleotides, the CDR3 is TGTGCCATCAGTGGGGTACAGGAGCAGTTCTTC. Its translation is CAISGVQEQFF.